Presented here are 9 T cell receptor beta chains from one specimen sequenced in a study of blood T cells in healthy people across ages. Using a J-beta primer mix together with a sample-barcoded 5' primer, a second PCR was run for about 6 to 12 cycles. TCRdb passed the 5' RACE reads through MiXCR, listing each CDR3 protein once. Among approximately 900,000 distinct CDR3 sequences listed, about 27% were seen once. This same sample was also part of a study on T cells of mothers and their children.

Sample: blood. These receptors were collected from a woman between 35 and 50 years old in good health.

With respect to this clonotype: No conserved phenylalanine or tryptophan is present at the end of the CDR3, so a read error is the likely explanation. The rearrangement joins TRBV20-1 to TRBJ2-1, with TRBD2 matching 8 bases. Germline lookup yields CDR1 DFQATT and CDR2 SNEGSKA (reference sequence). V shed 0 bases and J 6 bases; nucleotides not matched to a gene: 7. This CDR3 contains 15 residues. The CDR3 nucleotides are TGCAGTGCTAGAGATGGGTCGGGGGGGTTCAATGAGCAGTTCTTA. This codes for CSARDGSGGFNEQFL.

This clonotype was found a few times. The rearrangement uses TRBV7-6 and TRBJ2-3, with D perhaps given as TRBD1 or TRBD2 (5 bases each). The length of the CDR3 is 16 residues. V lost 4 bases, J lost 2 bases, and 16 bases lay in between. Germline lookup yields CDR1 SGHVS and CDR2 FNYEAQ. CDR3 sequence (DNA): TGTGCCAGCAGCTCCCGGGTGGGGGATCTCACAGATACGCAGTATTTT. Translating it yields CASSSRVGDLTDTQYF.

The table lists this clonotype with many counts. The rearrangement joins TRBV10-3 to TRBJ2-3, with 8 bases lining up with TRBD1. Germline-derived CDR1 and CDR2 are ENHRY and SYGVKD. J lost 2 bases, V lost 6 bases, and 7 bases had no gene match. The CDR3 totals 15 residues. The DNA for the CDR3 is TGTGCCATCAGAGAGGGACAGGCTCACACAGATACGCAGTATTTT. It is translated as CAIREGQAHTDTQYF.

On this clonotype itself: One junction end does not reproduce the germline sequence, and a read error may be involved. The gene calls are TRBV25-1 and TRBJ2-3, with D perhaps assigned TRBD1 or TRBD2 (6 bases each). In germline, CDR1 is MGHDK, CDR2 SYGVNS. The CDR3 loop spans 15 amino acids. CDR3 sequence: CASSENEGGTDTQYF. CDR3 DNA: TGTGCCAGCAGTGAAAACGAGGGGGGCACGGATACGCAGTATTTT.

About this clonotype itself: At one of its ends the junction is not consistent with the germline gene, which may arise from a read error. This chain links TRBV2 with TRBJ2-1; weak D call: TRBD2 (5 bases). Germline assignment: CDR1 SNHLY and CDR2 FYNNEI. The CDR3 loop spans 14 amino acids. The CDR3 loop reads CTSRPQTNHNEQFF. The CDR3 DNA reads TGTACCAGCCGGCCCCAGACTAACCACAATGAGCAGTTCTTC.

This clonotype was seen a few times. The chain is built from TRBV3-1 and TRBJ2-1; 10 bases fit TRBD1. Germline loops: CDR1 LGHDT, CDR2 YNNKEL (reference sequence). With 3 bases clipped from V and 2 bases from J, the junction kept 4 bases outside the gene matches. The CDR3 extends over 16 amino acids. The CDR3 spells CASSHAGQGTYNEQFF. Here the CDR3 DNA reads TGTGCCAGCAGCCACGCGGGACAGGGGACCTACAATGAGCAGTTCTTC.

In this sample, this clonotype turned up a few times. The gene calls are TRBV4-3 and TRBJ2-1, with 9 bases identical to TRBD2. The CDR3 is made up of 15 amino acids. Germline V gene data show CDR1 as LGHNA and CDR2 as YSLEER. J lost 9 bases, V lost 1 base, and 7 bases had no gene match. Written as DNA, the CDR3 is TGCGCCAGCAGCCAAGTAAGCGGGGGGCAAAGTGAGCAGTTCTTC. Protein sequence: CASSQVSGGQSEQFF.

V is TRBV6-6 and J is TRBJ2-7; D is unresolved. Germline CDR1 and CDR2: MNHNY and SVGAGI (reference sequence). V was pared by 5 bases and J by 6 bases, with 11 bases between. This CDR3 region has 12 residues. The CDR3 DNA reads TGTGCCAGCAGTCACGTACGGGCCGAGCAGTACTTC. Translated: CASSHVRAEQYF.

This clonotype was observed many times. The rearrangement joins TRBV20-1 to TRBJ2-5; either TRBD1 or TRBD2 may supply D (5 bases each). The germline gives CDR1 DFQATT, CDR2 SNEGSKA (reference sequence). CDR3 length equals 15 residues. Trimming shortened V by 0 bases and J by 1 base, and 12 bases separated the two germline ends. The CDR3 spells CSARDRTRGQETQYF. CDR3 nucleotides: TGCAGTGCTAGAGATCGGACACGGGGCCAAGAGACCCAGTACTTC.